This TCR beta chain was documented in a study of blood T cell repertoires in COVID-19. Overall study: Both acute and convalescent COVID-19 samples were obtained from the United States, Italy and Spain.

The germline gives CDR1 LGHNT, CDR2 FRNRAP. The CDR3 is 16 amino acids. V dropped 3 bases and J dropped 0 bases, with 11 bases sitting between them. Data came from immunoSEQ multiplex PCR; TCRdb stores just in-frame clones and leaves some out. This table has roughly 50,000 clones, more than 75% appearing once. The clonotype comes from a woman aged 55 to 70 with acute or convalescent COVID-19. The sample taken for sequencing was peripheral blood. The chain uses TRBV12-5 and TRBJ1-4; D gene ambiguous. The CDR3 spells CASGFRGPATNEKLFF. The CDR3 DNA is TGTGCTAGTGGTTTTAGAGGGCCTGCAACTAATGAAAAACTGTTTTTT.